The entry below gives a single T cell receptor beta chain sequence along with its context. The V gene's germline CDR1 is LNHDA and CDR2 SQIVND (reference sequence). This CDR3 contains 16 residues. Between the trimmed V and J ends, which lost 2 bases and 4 bases, there was a span of 15 bases. The source of the sample is a study of blood T cell repertoires in COVID-19. Across the study: The United States, Italy and Spain were the sources of the acute and convalescent COVID-19 samples. From T cells, B-cell-depleted T cells, or PBMCs came the material, which was cDNA or gDNA.

In the authors' workflow: For nucleated cells, counts were estimated from reference gene primer amplification. The repertoire was sequenced with immunoSEQ multiplex PCR; TCRdb's copy has only in-frame clones and lacks some. V, J and clone size are taken as reported in that table, and D and trimming were inferred from the DNA itself. The sample lists about 170,000 clones; 80% to 90% were seen once. This clonotype was sampled from a woman of 80 years or more with acute or convalescent COVID-19. The V and J genes are TRBV19 and TRBJ1-5; a weak D match, TRBD1 (6 bases). Sequences were obtained from peripheral blood. The CDR3 DNA is TGTGCCAGTAGTATAACGCTTGGACAGATAAATCAGCCCCAGCATTTT. This encodes CASSITLGQINQPQHF. Supplemented by reference TRBV19 and TRBJ1-5, the full variable domain reads DGGITQSPKYLFRKEGQNVTLSCEQNLNHDAMYWYRQDPGQGLRLIYYSQIVNDFQKGDIAEGYSVSREKKESFPLTVTSAQKNPTAFYLCASSITLGQINQPQHFGDGTRLSIL.